The rows below give T cell receptor beta chains drawn from one sample of a study of blood T cell repertoires in COVID-19. Method: immunoSEQ multiplex PCR; TCRdb's copy keeps in-frame clones and lacks some. The table shows 320,000 or so clones, with roughly 90% occurring only once. Sequencing input: PBMCs or T cells enriched from blood (not recorded which). Every receptor here comes from a man aged 55 to 70 who had recovered from COVID-19. CDR3s include the opening cysteine and the closing phenylalanine or tryptophan. The D gene is left open where the match is weak. Expanded clones are given a class, and other clones once, few, many or no size at all.

j_call | v_call | d_call | clone_size | cdr3_nt | cdr3_aa
TRBJ2-1 | TRBV7-2 | TRBD2 | NA | TGTGCCAGCAGCTTAGCCCCTCCGGGACTAGCGTGGACTATGAGCTCCTACAATGAGCAGTTCTTC | CASSLAPPGLAWTMSSYNEQFF
TRBJ2-7 | TRBV3-1/TRBV3-2 | NA | NA | TGTGCCAGCAGCCAAGGAGGGAGAGCGTCCGAGCAGTACTTC | CASSQGGRASEQYF
TRBJ1-2 | TRBV28 | NA | NA | TGTGCCAGCAGTCCACCAGGGCGCGGCTACACCTTC | CASSPPGRGYTF
TRBJ1-2 | TRBV9 | NA | NA | TGTGCCAGCAGCGTAGCGAGCCGGGATGGCTACACCTTC | CASSVASRDGYTF
TRBJ1-4 | TRBV28 | NA | NA | TGTGCCACCCGGGGGGGGCATGGAGGTGAAAAACTGTTTTTT | CATRGGHGGEKLFF
TRBJ2-3 | TRBV30 | TRBD2 | NA | TGTGCCTGGAATAAAGCCCATATAAGGCGGACTAGCGGGGGGGACACGCAGTATTTT | CAWNKAHIRRTSGGDTQYF
TRBJ1-3 | TRBV28 | NA | NA | TGTGCCAGCAGGGGTACAGGGAAGACCATATATTTT | CASRGTGKTIYF
TRBJ2-7 | TRBV11-2 | NA | NA | TGTGCCAGCAGCTTCAGTCAGGGCGGCGACGAGCAGTACTTC | CASSFSQGGDEQYF
TRBJ1-2 | TRBV7-2 | NA | NA | TGTGCCAGCAGCTTCCAGGAGGGTGGCTATGGCTACACCTTC | CASSFQEGGYGYTF
TRBJ1-5 | TRBV28 | TRBD1 | NA | TGTGCCAGCAGTGTATACAGGGGTAATCAGCCCCAGCATTTT | CASSVYRGNQPQHF
TRBJ1-2 | TRBV4-1 | NA | NA | TGCGCCAGCAGCCAAGTAGGGGCAAACTATGGCTACACCTTC | CASSQVGANYGYTF
TRBJ2-7 | TRBV11-2 | TRBD2 | NA | TGTGCCAGCAGCTTAGATCGGGGGACTAGCGGGATTGCGTACTTC | CASSLDRGTSGIAYF
TRBJ1-5 | TRBV6-5 | NA | NA | TGTGCCAGCAGTTACAGCGGGGGAAATCAGCCCCAGCATTTT | CASSYSGGNQPQHF
TRBJ2-1 | TRBV19 | NA | NA | TGTGCCAGTAGTTTGACAGGTCGCTCCTACAATGAGCAGTTCTTC | CASSLTGRSYNEQFF
TRBJ1-1 | TRBV2 | NA | NA | TGTGCCAGCAGTGATAGCTATGGTCAGCTCTCTGAAGCTTTCTTT | CASSDSYGQLSEAFF
TRBJ2-4 | TRBV5-4 | TRBD2 | NA | TGTGCCAGCAGCTTGGCGGGAGGGCCCGGAAACATTCAGTACTTC | CASSLAGGPGNIQYF
TRBJ1-5 | TRBV2 | NA | NA | TGTGCCAGCAGTTTAGTCCGGGGAAACAATCAGCCCCAGCATTTT | CASSLVRGNNQPQHF
TRBJ2-4 | TRBV3-1/TRBV3-2 | TRBD1 | NA | TGTGCCAGCAGCCAACAGGGGGCGCGAGCCAAAAACATTCAGTACTTC | CASSQQGARAKNIQYF
TRBJ1-1 | TRBV24-1 | TRBD1 | NA | TGTGCCACCAGTGATACAGGGGGCCCAAACACTGAAGCTTTCTTT | CATSDTGGPNTEAFF
TRBJ2-3 | TRBV4-1 | TRBD2 | NA | TGCGCCAGCAGCCCACCACTAGCGGGCCTTGATACGCAGTATTTT | CASSPPLAGLDTQYF
TRBJ2-5 | TRBV18 | NA | NA | TGTGCCAGCTCACCACGACAGACCGACCAAGAGACCCAGTACTTC | CASSPRQTDQETQYF
TRBJ2-1 | TRBV7-6 | NA | NA | TGTGCCAGCAGCACCGCCGTGAGCTCCTACAATGAGCAGTTCTTC | CASSTAVSSYNEQFF
TRBJ1-3 | TRBV6-5 | TRBD1 | NA | TGTGCCAGCAGAAGGGACAGCGCCTCTGGAAACACCATATATTTT | CASRRDSASGNTIYF
TRBJ2-3 | TRBV9 | TRBD2 | NA | TGTGCCAGCAGCTCCAGGGGACTAGCCACGGCAGATACGCAGTATTTT | CASSSRGLATADTQYF
TRBJ1-4 | TRBV28 | TRBD1 | NA | TGTGCCAGCAGTTTGGGGGGACAGGGAAATGAAAAACTGTTTTTT | CASSLGGQGNEKLFF
TRBJ2-1 | TRBV18 | TRBD1 | NA | TGTGCCAGCTCACGCTCCGCGACAGGGATATACAATGAGCAGTTCTTC | CASSRSATGIYNEQFF
TRBJ2-1 | TRBV2 | TRBD2 | NA | TGTGCCAGCAGCACCGGGACTAGCTCGGTAAATGAGCAGTTCTTC | CASSTGTSSVNEQFF
TRBJ2-5 | TRBV3-1/TRBV3-2 | TRBD1 | NA | TGTGCCAGCAGCCAACAGGGGGCTTTCCAAGAGACCCAGTACTTC | CASSQQGAFQETQYF
TRBJ1-1 | TRBV12-3/TRBV12-4 | NA | once | TGTGCCAGCAGTCCCCTATTCCATGAAGCTTTCTTT | CASSPLFHEAFF
TRBJ2-2 | TRBV19 | NA | once | TGTGCCAGTAGTATAGAGGCCGTCAGGAACACCGGGGAGCTGTTTTTT | CASSIEAVRNTGELFF
TRBJ2-7 | TRBV6-5 | NA | NA | TGTGCCAGCAGTTACTCCTCCAGGGTGGGCGAGCAGTACTTC | CASSYSSRVGEQYF
TRBJ1-2 | TRBV5-4 | TRBD1 | few | TGTGCCAGCAGCTTGGACAAACAGGGGCCAGCTAACTATGGCTACACCTTC | CASSLDKQGPANYGYTF
TRBJ2-1 | TRBV28 | TRBD2 | NA | TGTGCCAGCAGAGGAGGACTAGCGGCTTTCTACAATGAGCAGTTCTTC | CASRGGLAAFYNEQFF
TRBJ1-6 | TRBV6-1 | TRBD1 | NA | TGTGCCAGCAGTGAAGTAACAGGGACAGAGAATTCACCCCTCCACTTT | CASSEVTGTENSPLHF
TRBJ2-1 | TRBV28 | TRBD2 | NA | TGTGCCAGCAGTCTCTTACCGGGACTAGCCTCGAATGAGCAGTTCTTC | CASSLLPGLASNEQFF